The present T cell receptor beta chain was sequenced within a study of human T cells and chemical hapten exposure. Time point reported: patch test 1, 2 weeks after DPC sensitization. The treatment was: therapeutic diphenylcyclopropenone sensitization with weekly scalp DPC. Individual cDNA molecules each carried unique molecular identifiers attached by the library. TCRdb fed the RACE reads into MiXCR, producing one record per CDR3 protein. The table lists 300,000 to 350,000 distinct CDR3 sequences, under 8% of them singletons. The CDR3 contains 16 residues. The V gene's germline CDR1 is KGHSH and CDR2 LQKENI. V was shortened by 1 base and J by 1 base, with 11 bases between the two germline ends.

Sequenced material: whole blood, taken in connection with sensitization to the hapten diphenylcyclopropenone (DPC). The rearrangement links TRBV18 to TRBJ1-5, with D possibly being TRBD1 (5 bases). This clonotype originated in a woman under 30 with alopecia areata. Some clones in this sample may be carry-over from other donors' samples. CDR3 DNA: TGTGCCAGCTCACCACGGTCGGGACTCAGCAATCAGCCCCAGCATTTT. Its protein product is CASSPRSGLSNQPQHF.